This T cell receptor (beta chain) was sequenced for a study of cytomegalovirus exposure and HLA in healthy donors. Findings and caveats of the study: A list of approximately 160 TCR beta chains associated with cytomegalovirus was given. Most sequenced TCRs were rare (though some public TCRs occurred in many donors). A further, later analysis showed that HLA-associated TCR beta chains (compared with equally common others) were more clonally expanded.

Both 60 Vbeta primers and 13 Jbeta primers went into the PCR. Clones were sequenced by immunoSEQ multiplex PCR, and TCRdb holds only the in-frame ones, with some missing. The sample has 150,000 to 250,000 clones, 70% to 80% seen once. V was pared by 3 bases and J by 8 bases, with 13 bases between. CDR1 is LNHDA, CDR2 SQIVND, per germline (reference sequence). The CDR3 is 14 amino acids. This clone was seen a handful of times. The antigen remains unidentified. Other DNA variants within this sample encode the same CDR3. The receptor comes from a man in his thirties or forties in good health and CMV-seronegative. V gene TRBV19 combines with J gene TRBJ1-4, with D possibly being TRBD1 (6 bases). Sequenced input: PBMCs. The DNA of the CDR3 is TGTGCCAGTAGTATCACGGGGGGCCGGGAAAAACTGTTTTTT. Translating gives CASSITGGREKLFF.